This T cell receptor beta chain was retrieved from a study of cytomegalovirus exposure and HLA in healthy donors. Study-level findings and limits: TCR beta sequences numbering fewer than 20,000 were associated with HLA alleles at 0.05 false discovery rate in a later analysis. It was likely that a cluster of highly shared sequence variants was a sequencing artifact. Among TCR beta chains, those listed as cytomegalovirus-associated numbered more than 150.

Primers: 60 Vbeta forward and 13 Jbeta reverse. The assay was immunoSEQ multiplex PCR, and TCRdb's table has in-frame clones only and misses some. The table has 150,000 to 200,000 clones, 75% to 85% seen once; the top ten hold 0.6% to 0.7%. Germline V gene lookup returns CDR1 SGHTA and CDR2 FQGNSA. CDR3 length: 15 residues. V was clipped by 4 bases and J by 5 bases; unmatched bases: 11. Only one count was recorded for this clone. Its antigen remains unknown. This chain links TRBV7-2 with TRBJ2-7, with 7 bases identical to TRBD1. This clonotype was obtained from a boy younger than 18 in good health and CMV-seronegative. The material sequenced was PBMCs. CDR3 DNA sequence: TGTGCCAGCAGCTCGCCTAGGGGGCTACGCCACGAGCAGTACTTC. Amino acid sequence: CASSSPRGLRHEQYF.